What follows are 10 T cell receptor beta chains derived from one specimen sequenced in a study of T-cell reconstitution after alpha-beta-depleted transplantation in children. The authors prepared the TCRbeta library with unique molecular identifiers. TCRdb reanalysed the PCR reads using MiXCR and keeps one entry per CDR3 protein. The sample yields about 190,000 distinct CDR3 sequences, approximately 6.6% seen once. Sample: PBMCs from the stem cell graft donor, taken from the stem cell graft. The receptors originated from a human donor who donated a stem cell graft to a child with Wiskott-Aldrich syndrome.

At least ten counts were recorded for this clonotype. V and J are TRBV20-1 and TRBJ2-1, with D maybe TRBD2 (5 bases). Per germline, CDR1 DFQATT and CDR2 SNEGSKA (reference sequence). CDR3 size: 15 residues. V was pared by 1 base and J by 0 bases, with 10 bases between. Here the CDR3 reads CSARARAFSYNEQFF. The CDR3 DNA is TGCAGTGCTAGAGCGCGGGCATTCTCCTACAATGAGCAGTTCTTC.

This clonotype appeared many times. The V and J genes are TRBV20-1 and TRBJ1-2, with 9 bases matching TRBD1. This CDR3 is 12 amino acids long. The germline gives CDR1 DFQATT, CDR2 SNEGSKA (reference sequence). V shed 3 bases, J shed 14 bases, and the junction held 10 bases outside the gene matches. CDR3 coding DNA: TGCAGTGCTAGGGGGGACAGGGATTGGGATACCTTC. Translated, it gives CSARGDRDWDTF.

This clonotype was counted a few times. J is TRBJ1-2 and V is TRBV3-1; TRBD1 agrees at 10 bases. The CDR3 sequence is 12 residues long. Germline CDR1 reads LGHDT; CDR2 reads YNNKEL (reference sequence). J lost 8 bases, V lost 9 bases, and 6 bases had no gene match. The CDR3 coding sequence is TGTGCCAGGAGACAGGGGGCGCCCGGCTACACCTTC. Its protein is CARRQGAPGYTF.

This clonotype was seen repeatedly, ten times or more. The V gene is TRBV10-3, the J gene TRBJ1-1, with D perhaps matching TRBD1 (5 bases). V lost 3 bases, J lost 7 bases, and 12 bases lay in between. Germline CDR1 is ENHRY and CDR2 is SYGVKD. The CDR3 is 13 amino acids. CDR3 region: CAISDGQGGEAFF. The DNA of the CDR3 is TGTGCCATCAGTGACGGGCAGGGCGGTGAAGCTTTCTTT.

Ten or more counts support this clonotype. The rearrangement uses TRBV5-1 and TRBJ2-1; TRBD1 matches at 8 bases. Trimming took 3 bases from V and 7 from J; bases not matched to a gene: 3. Germline CDR1 reads SGHRS; CDR2 reads YFSETQ. The CDR3 loop spans 13 amino acids. For the CDR3, the DNA is TGCGCCAGCAGCTGGACAGGGAGAAATGAGCAGTTCTTC. It specifies CASSWTGRNEQFF.

This clonotype was seen many times. This chain uses TRBV4-1 with TRBJ2-1; weak D call: TRBD2 (6 bases). Germline CDR1 reads MGHRA; CDR2 reads YSYEKL. The CDR3 extends over 13 amino acids. The germline V and J ends were trimmed by 7 bases and 6 bases, with 13 bases remaining between them. CDR3 protein: CASMAGSSNEQFF. The CDR3 nucleotides are TGCGCCAGCATGGCGGGGAGTTCCAATGAGCAGTTCTTC.

This clonotype was detected ten times or more. This chain links TRBV20-1 with TRBJ1-4, with a possible D match to TRBD1 (5 bases). The CDR3 is 13 residues long. The germline V gene has CDR1 DFQATT and CDR2 SNEGSKA (reference sequence). The germline V and J ends were trimmed by 3 bases and 8 bases, with 13 bases remaining between them. Here the CDR3 reads CSARKGLGEKLFF. DNA of the CDR3: TGCAGTGCTAGGAAGGGGCTTGGAGAAAAACTGTTTTTT.

The chain employs TRBV5-1 and TRBJ1-1; TRBD1 matches 10 bases. The length of the CDR3 is 16 residues. Germline assignment: CDR1 SGHRS and CDR2 YFSETQ. With V trimmed by 8 bases and J by 6 bases, 16 bases remained unmatched. CDR3 sequence (DNA): TGCGCCAGTAGAAGACAGGGGGCAGGTATGGAGGCTGAAGCTTTCTTT. Translating it yields CASRRQGAGMEAEAFF. Variable domain in full (rest from reference TRBV5-1 and TRBJ1-1): KAGVTQTPRYLIKTRGQQVTLSCSPISGHRSVSWYQQTPGQGLQFLFEYFSETQRNKGNFPGRFSGRQFSNSRSEMNVSTLELGDSALYLCASRRQGAGMEAEAFFGQGTRLTVV.

The sample holds a few counts of this clonotype. This sequence joins TRBV5-5 and TRBJ1-5; D uncertain. Germline V lookup: CDR1 SGHKS, CDR2 YYEKEE (reference sequence). V lost 3 bases and J 4 bases, leaving 8 bases between the germline ends. This CDR3 spans 13 amino acids. Here the CDR3 reads CASSSSVNQPQHF. CDR3 in DNA: TGTGCCAGCAGCTCTTCAGTTAATCAGCCCCAGCATTTT.

Many counts were recorded for this clonotype. The chain is built from TRBV20-1 and TRBJ2-5; TRBD1 matches at 8 bases. V dropped 3 bases and J dropped 4; count of bases not matched to a gene: 4. This CDR3 is built from 13 residues. CDR1 is DFQATT, CDR2 SNEGSKA, per germline (reference sequence). In DNA form, the CDR3 reads TGCAGTGCTAGGGACAGGGCCCCAGAGACCCAGTACTTC. This gives the protein CSARDRAPETQYF.